The 17 T cell receptor beta chains in this list originate from one sample, sequenced in a study of OX40 agonist ivuxolimab in advanced cancers. The method was immunoSEQ multiplex PCR; TCRdb's version includes in-frame clones alone and lacks a portion of them. The sample lists 22,000 or so clones; 65% to 85% were seen once. Specimen: CD4+ or CD8+ T cells sorted from blood, collected in a trial of the OX40 agonist ivuxolimab. All receptors come from an adult with an advanced solid tumor such as melanoma, head and neck, liver or kidney cancer.

The rearrangement joins TRBV19 to TRBJ1-1; D not resolved. The CDR3 runs 15 residues. Germline-derived CDR1 and CDR2 are LNHDA and SQIVND (reference sequence). V shed 3 bases and J shed 4 bases, with 15 bases lying between them. The CDR3 region has the DNA TGTGCCAGTAGTATGAACTCCCTTGAGGGCACTGAAGCTTTCTTT. Amino acid sequence: CASSMNSLEGTEAFF.

The chain is built from TRBV7-2 and TRBJ2-1; weak D call: TRBD2 (5 bases). The CDR3 has 16 residues. V was shortened by 5 bases and J by 0 bases, with 14 bases between the two germline ends. The V gene's germline CDR1 is SGHTA and CDR2 FQGNSA. The DNA of the CDR3 is TGTGCCAGCAGCCCCCAGGAGGAAAGCTCCTACAATGAGCAGTTCTTC. Residues: CASSPQEESSYNEQFF.

The genes are TRBV7-2 and TRBJ2-2; 7 positions agree with TRBD1. Looked up from germline, CDR1 is SGHTA and CDR2 is FQGNSA. The length of the CDR3 is 14 residues. The CDR3 DNA is TGTGGGATTCCCGGGGACAGCTACACCGGGGAGCTGTTTTTT. Translating gives CGIPGDSYTGELFF.

The CDR3 nucleotides read TGTGCCAGCAGTTACTGGCTAGCGGGCTTCAATGAGCAGTTCTTC. It yields the protein CASSYWLAGFNEQFF. The chain links TRBV6-5 to TRBJ2-1; 8 nucleotides agree with TRBD2. Germline V gene sequence: CDR1 MNHEY, CDR2 SVGAGI. Trimming cost V 1 base and J 6 bases; bases outside gene matches: 5. The CDR3 covers 15 residues.

The rearrangement joins TRBV4-1 to TRBJ1-4; tentative D call: TRBD1 (5 bases). The CDR3 runs to 16 residues. Trimming pared 1 base from V and 7 bases from J, leaving 16 bases between. From germline, CDR1 is MGHRA and CDR2 YSYEKL. The CDR3 reads CASSQGATGGGEKLFF. DNA of the CDR3: TGCGCCAGCAGCCAAGGGGCTACAGGCGGGGGTGAAAAACTGTTTTTT.

The V call is TRBV2, the J call TRBJ1-1, with 10 positions matching TRBD1. The CDR3 is 17 residues long. V was pared by 6 bases and J by 6 bases, with 16 bases of the junction left unmatched. The germline V gene encodes CDR1 SNHLY and CDR2 FYNNEI. The DNA for the CDR3 is TGTGCCAGCAGCGTCACTCCGGGACAGGGGATTCTCGCTGAAGCTTTCTTT. Residues: CASSVTPGQGILAEAFF.

The rearrangement joins TRBV20-1 to TRBJ1-2, with D perhaps TRBD1 (5 bases). There are 9 residues in the CDR3. Looked up from germline, CDR1 is DFQATT and CDR2 is SNEGSKA (reference sequence). The CDR3 is CSAGWGYTF. In DNA form, the CDR3 reads TGCAGCGCAGGGTGGGGCTACACCTTC.

This chain joins TRBV19 and TRBJ2-1, with 9 bases matching TRBD2. CDR3 length equals 17 residues. CDR1 and CDR2 from the germline V gene are LNHDA and SQIVND (reference sequence). V dropped 5 bases and J dropped 0; count of bases not matched to a gene: 8. The DNA for the CDR3 is TGTGCCAGTAGTTCGCGACTAGCGGAGACCTCCTACAATGAGCAGTTCTTC. Translation gives CASSSRLAETSYNEQFF.

This clone was seen a single time. This chain links TRBV30 with TRBJ2-2; D is tentatively TRBD1 or TRBD2 (5 bases each). V lost 4 bases and J lost 8, with 8 bases in between. Germline V gene sequence: CDR1 GTSNPN, CDR2 SVGIG (reference sequence). The CDR3 consists of 11 residues. The CDR3 DNA sequence: TGTGCCTGGACCGGGGCAGGGGAGCTGTTTTTT. This translates into CAWTGAGELFF.

The chain combines TRBV28 with TRBJ2-7, with D possibly TRBD2 on 5 matching bases. The CDR3 has 15 residues. V dropped 8 bases and J dropped 1 base, with 18 bases sitting between them. Germline lookup yields CDR1 MDHEN and CDR2 SYDVKM. CDR3 loop: CASSHLRAPSYEQYF. The DNA of the CDR3 is TGTGCCAGCTCTCATCTGCGGGCCCCATCCTACGAGCAGTACTTC. Complete variable domain (other parts from reference TRBV28 and TRBJ2-7): DVKVTQSSRYLVKRTGEKVFLECVQDMDHENMFWYRQDPGLGLRLIYFSYDVKMKEKGDIPEGYSVSREKKERFSLILESASTNQTSMYLCASSHLRAPSYEQYFGPGTRLTVT.

This chain connects TRBV30 to TRBJ2-5; D remains unclear. Germline CDR1 and CDR2: GTSNPN and SVGIG (reference sequence). This CDR3 comprises 12 residues. V was shortened by 1 base and J by 4 bases, with 7 bases between the two germline ends. The CDR3 nucleotides read TGTGCCTGGAGTGCCGTCGGAGAGACCCAGTACTTC. Encoded protein: CAWSAVGETQYF.

This clone was seen a handful of times. This chain joins TRBV4-3 and TRBJ1-2; 8 bases are shared with TRBD1. V dropped 0 bases and J dropped 6; count of bases not matched to a gene: 6. Germline-derived CDR1 and CDR2 are LGHNA and YSLEER. This CDR3 has 15 residues. CDR3 loop: CASSQETGVYDGYTF. The CDR3 DNA sequence: TGCGCCAGCAGCCAAGAGACAGGGGTCTACGATGGCTACACCTTC.

V and J are TRBV7-9 and TRBJ2-7; TRBD1 aligns across 7 bases. CDR1 is SEHNR, CDR2 FQNEAQ, per germline (reference sequence). After removal of 4 bases from V and 0 bases from J, the junction contained 9 bases not matched to a gene. This CDR3 spans 16 amino acids. Written as DNA, the CDR3 is TGTGCCAGCAGCTCGCTCGAGGGACAGCCCTCCTACGAGCAGTACTTC. Translating it yields CASSSLEGQPSYEQYF.

This sequence joins TRBV27 and TRBJ2-1; 7 bases are shared with TRBD2. CDR1 and CDR2 from the germline V gene are MNHEY and SMNVEV (reference sequence). This CDR3 is built from 15 residues. Trimming at V came to 2 bases and at J to 6 bases, leaving 7 bases not matched to a gene. The CDR3 DNA reads as TGTGCCAGCAGTTTACGGCTAGCGGCGCCCAATGAGCAGTTCTTC. Its protein product is CASSLRLAAPNEQFF.

This rearrangement joins TRBV6-5 to TRBJ2-2; D gene unclear. V was trimmed by 0 bases and J by 0 bases, leaving 5 bases between them. This CDR3 comprises 15 residues. CDR1 MNHEY and CDR2 SVGAGI come from the germline V gene. The CDR3 loop reads CASSYSIANTGELFF. The CDR3 DNA follows: TGTGCCAGCAGTTACTCGATCGCGAACACCGGGGAGCTGTTTTTT.

The chain couples TRBV11-2 to TRBJ2-1, with D perhaps assigned TRBD1 or TRBD2 (6 bases each). The germline CDR1 and CDR2 sequences are SGHAT and FQNNGV. The CDR3 contains 10 residues. The V and J ends lost 4 bases and 15 bases respectively, with 10 bases between them. In DNA, the CDR3 is TGTGCCAGCAGCTCAGGGGAGGTGTTCTTC. This encodes CASSSGEVFF. Full variable domain (rest looked up from reference TRBV11-2 and TRBJ2-1): EAGVAQSPRYKIIEKRQSVAFWCNPISGHATLYWYQQILGQGPKLLIQFQNNGVVDDSQLPKDRFSAERLKGVDSTLKIQPAKLEDSAVYLCASSSGEVFFGPGTRLTVL.

The chain couples TRBV9 to TRBJ2-2; 8 bases map to TRBD2. Germline V lookup: CDR1 SGDLS, CDR2 YYNGEE. The CDR3 loop spans 15 amino acids. The ends lost 4 bases at V and 0 bases at J; junction bases unmatched: 2. The CDR3 is CASSTGGTNTGELFF. The CDR3 nucleotides are TGTGCCAGCAGCACGGGGGGGACGAACACCGGGGAGCTGTTTTTT.